The clone carrying this TCR beta chain was seen only a few times. The same CDR3 is also encoded by other DNA sequences in this sample. Repertoires were generated with immunoSEQ multiplex PCR, while TCRdb's copy carries only in-frame clones and drops some. The sample includes about 85,000 clones, roughly 90% of them seen just once. The data were obtained in a study of T cell responses to AZD1222 COVID-19 vaccine. Germline loops: CDR1 LGHDT, CDR2 YNNKEL (reference sequence). The CDR3 sequence is 13 residues long. Trimming shortened V by 0 bases and J by 4 bases, and 6 bases separated the two germline ends.

This sequence originates from an adult in good health. This chain joins TRBV3-1 (or the pseudogene TRBV3-2) and TRBJ1-2; D not resolved. This sample comprised peripheral blood, obtained on day 0 of AZD1222 vaccination. The CDR3 DNA reads TGTGCCAGCAGCCAAGACGGACGCTATGGCTACACCTTC. Amino acids: CASSQDGRYGYTF.